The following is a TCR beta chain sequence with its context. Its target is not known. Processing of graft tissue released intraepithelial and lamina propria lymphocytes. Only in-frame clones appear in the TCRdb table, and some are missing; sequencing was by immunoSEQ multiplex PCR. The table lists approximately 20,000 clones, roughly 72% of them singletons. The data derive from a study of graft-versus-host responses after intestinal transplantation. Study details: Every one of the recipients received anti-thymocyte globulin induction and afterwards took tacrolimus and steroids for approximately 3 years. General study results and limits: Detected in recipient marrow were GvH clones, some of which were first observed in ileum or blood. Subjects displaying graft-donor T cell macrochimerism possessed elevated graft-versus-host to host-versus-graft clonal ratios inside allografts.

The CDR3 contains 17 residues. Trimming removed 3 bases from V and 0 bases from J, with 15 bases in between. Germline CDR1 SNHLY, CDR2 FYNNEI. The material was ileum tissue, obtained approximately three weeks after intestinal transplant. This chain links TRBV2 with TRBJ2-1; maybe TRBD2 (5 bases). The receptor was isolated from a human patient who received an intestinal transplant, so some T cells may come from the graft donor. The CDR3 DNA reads TGTGCCAGCAGTGATGCCCTAGCTGAGAGCTCCTACAATGAGCAGTTCTTC. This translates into CASSDALAESSYNEQFF.